Sequencing of this T cell receptor (beta chain) was carried out in a study of T cells in Graves' hyperthyroidism and ophthalmopathy. RNA transcripts yielded amplified TCR beta CDR3 regions. The HTBI primer set drove a first-round RT-PCR of the TCR CDR3. TCRdb ran MiXCR on the multiplex PCR reads and lists one entry per CDR3 protein. The data contain around 450,000 distinct CDR3 sequences, roughly an eighth of them singletons. This clonotype came up many times. The CDR3 is 14 residues long. Germline V gene data show CDR1 as SGHAT and CDR2 as FQNNGV. V gave up 5 bases and J gave up 2 bases, with 12 bases separating them.

The rearrangement joins TRBV11-2 to TRBJ2-5; perhaps TRBD2 as D (6 bases). Input material: blood. The sequence was collected from a woman in her late teens or twenties with Graves' hyperthyroidism. CDR3 sequence: CASSQRAGQETQYF. The DNA for the CDR3 is TGTGCCAGCAGCCAGCGGGCGGGACAAGAGACCCAGTACTTC.